The rows below give T cell receptor beta chains drawn from one sample of a study of tumor and adjacent non-tumor tissue in lung cancer. TCRdb independently ran MiXCR on the multiplex PCR reads; one entry per CDR3 protein. Among roughly 75,000 distinct CDR3 sequences listed, around two thirds were seen once. What was sequenced was distant non-tumor lung tissue. These receptors were taken from a woman aged 45-65 years with non-small cell lung cancer. Each CDR3 is given with its conserved first and last residue. Fields, in order: clone size, J gene, D gene, CDR3 length, V gene, CDR3 protein, CDR3 DNA. A D gene is named only where the DNA matches it firmly. The size entry is marked missing in some rows and otherwise reads once, few, many or a size class.

clone size: NA
J gene: TRBJ2-1
D gene: NA
CDR3 length: 12
V gene: TRBV11-2
CDR3 protein: CASKPSGYEQFF
CDR3 DNA: TGTGCCAGCAAGCCCTCCGGATATGAGCAGTTCTTC

clone size: few
J gene: TRBJ2-7
D gene: NA
CDR3 length: 15
V gene: TRBV28
CDR3 protein: CASSSAGASSYEQYF
CDR3 DNA: TGTGCCAGCAGTTCAGCCGGGGCGAGCTCCTACGAGCAGTACTTC

clone size: once
J gene: TRBJ1-2
D gene: TRBD1
CDR3 length: 16
V gene: TRBV28
CDR3 protein: CVSSLRRDRGLYGYTF
CDR3 DNA: TGTGTCAGCAGTTTACGGCGGGACAGGGGGCTCTATGGCTACACCTTC

clone size: NA
J gene: TRBJ2-3
D gene: NA
CDR3 length: 14
V gene: TRBV29-1
CDR3 protein: CGVEKSRSTDMQYF
CDR3 DNA: TGCGGCGTTGAAAAGTCCCGGAGCACAGATATGCAGTATTTT

clone size: NA
J gene: TRBJ2-6
D gene: TRBD2
CDR3 length: 18
V gene: TRBV11-1
CDR3 protein: CASSGPGGSYYGANVLTF
CDR3 DNA: TGTGCCAGCAGCGGTCCGGGGGGGTCTTACTATGGGGCTAACGTCCTGACTTTC

clone size: NA
J gene: TRBJ2-5
D gene: NA
CDR3 length: 13
V gene: TRBV11-2
CDR3 protein: CACRVGVKETQYF
CDR3 DNA: TGTGCCTGTAGGGTCGGGGTCAAAGAGACCCAGTACTTC

clone size: many
J gene: TRBJ2-3
D gene: NA
CDR3 length: 14
V gene: TRBV5-1
CDR3 protein: CASSLSDSTDTQYF
CDR3 DNA: TGCGCCAGCAGCCTCAGTGACTCCACAGATACGCAGTATTTT

clone size: NA
J gene: TRBJ2-5
D gene: TRBD2
CDR3 length: 16
V gene: TRBV28
CDR3 protein: CASSFGGRARGETQYF
CDR3 DNA: TGTGCCAGCAGTTTTGGCGGGAGGGCCAGGGGTGAGACCCAGTACTTC

clone size: many
J gene: TRBJ1-1
D gene: NA
CDR3 length: 15
V gene: TRBV5-4
CDR3 protein: CASSPGPGARTEAFF
CDR3 DNA: TGTGCCAGCAGCCCGGGGCCGGGGGCGCGAACTGAAGCTTTCTTT

clone size: many
J gene: TRBJ2-2
D gene: NA
CDR3 length: 16
V gene: TRBV5-5
CDR3 protein: CASSLGGTYNTGELFF
CDR3 DNA: TGTGCCAGCAGCTTGGGAGGGACTTATAACACCGGGGAGCTGTTTTTT

clone size: many
J gene: TRBJ2-7
D gene: NA
CDR3 length: 13
V gene: TRBV4-1
CDR3 protein: CASSPTVFYEQYF
CDR3 DNA: TGCGCCAGCAGTCCGACGGTTTTCTACGAGCAGTACTTC

clone size: many
J gene: TRBJ1-2
D gene: TRBD1
CDR3 length: 11
V gene: TRBV29-1
CDR3 protein: CSVEEFGTVYF
CDR3 DNA: TGCAGCGTTGAAGAGTTCGGGACAGTCTACTTC

clone size: few
J gene: TRBJ2-7
D gene: TRBD1
CDR3 length: 19
V gene: TRBV28
CDR3 protein: CASSLSIGQGIASSYEQYF
CDR3 DNA: TGTGCCAGCAGTTTATCGATAGGACAGGGAATCGCAAGCTCCTACGAGCAGTACTTC

clone size: NA
J gene: TRBJ2-3
D gene: NA
CDR3 length: 15
V gene: TRBV12-3/TRBV12-4
CDR3 protein: CTSSLATLNTDTQYF
CDR3 DNA: TGTACCAGCAGTTTAGCGACACTAAACACAGATACGCAGTATTTT

clone size: NA
J gene: TRBJ2-3
D gene: TRBD1
CDR3 length: 15
V gene: TRBV12-3/TRBV12-4
CDR3 protein: CAGRLGPGGADTQYF
CDR3 DNA: TGTGCCGGCAGATTAGGTCCAGGGGGCGCGGATACGCAGTATTTT